The T cell receptor beta chain described here comes from a study of blood T cells in healthy people across ages. Whole-study findings and limits: Reliance upon unsorted PBMCs precluded definitive naive versus antigen-experienced comparison.

Alongside a J-beta primer mix, a sample-barcoded 5' primer served in a second PCR lasting about 7 to 12 cycles. Each cDNA molecule received a tag from a template-switch adaptor that had 12 random nucleotides. TCRdb re-called the 5' RACE reads through MiXCR, storing one row per CDR3 protein. This sample has about a million distinct CDR3 sequences, with roughly 50% found just once. Notes on this clonotype: Its antigen is currently unknown.

The CDR3 runs 12 residues. V gene TRBV12-3 or TRBV12-4 combines with J gene TRBJ2-5; D is unclear. The J call is in doubt because the DNA end fits TRBJ2-7 better. The sequenced sample was blood. This sequence originates from a young man in good health. This CDR3 is CASSLYHYEQYF. The CDR3 DNA reads TGTGCCAGCAGTTTATACCATTACGAGCAGTACTTC.